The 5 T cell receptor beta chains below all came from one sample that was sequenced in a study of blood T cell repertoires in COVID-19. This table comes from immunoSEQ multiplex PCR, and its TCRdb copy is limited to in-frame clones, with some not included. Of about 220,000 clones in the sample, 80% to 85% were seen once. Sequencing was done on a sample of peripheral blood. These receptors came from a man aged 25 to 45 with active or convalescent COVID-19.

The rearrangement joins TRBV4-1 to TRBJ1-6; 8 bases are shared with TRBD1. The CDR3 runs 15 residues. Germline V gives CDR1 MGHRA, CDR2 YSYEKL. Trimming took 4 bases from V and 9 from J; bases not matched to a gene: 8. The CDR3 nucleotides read TGCGCCAGCAGCCCCCCGGACAGGGTGGGTTCACCCCTCCACTTT. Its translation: CASSPPDRVGSPLHF.

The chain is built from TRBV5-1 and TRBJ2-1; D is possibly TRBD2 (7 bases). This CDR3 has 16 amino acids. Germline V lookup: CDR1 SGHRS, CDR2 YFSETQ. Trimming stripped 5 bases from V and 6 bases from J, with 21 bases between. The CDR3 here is CASRGGGGRVGNEQFF. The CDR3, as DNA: TGCGCCAGCAGGGGGGGCGGCGGGAGAGTAGGCAATGAGCAGTTCTTC.

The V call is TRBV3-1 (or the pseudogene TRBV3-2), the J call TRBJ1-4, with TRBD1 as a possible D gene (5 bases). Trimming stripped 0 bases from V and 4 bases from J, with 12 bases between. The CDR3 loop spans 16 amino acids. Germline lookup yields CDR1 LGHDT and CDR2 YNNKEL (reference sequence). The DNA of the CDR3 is TGTGCCAGCAGCCAAGATCAGGGCGGATATAATGAAAAACTGTTTTTT. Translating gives CASSQDQGGYNEKLFF.

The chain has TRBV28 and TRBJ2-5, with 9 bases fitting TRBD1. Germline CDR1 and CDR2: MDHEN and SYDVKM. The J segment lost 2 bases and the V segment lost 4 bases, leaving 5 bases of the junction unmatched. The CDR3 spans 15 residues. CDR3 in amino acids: CASSSAGQGQETQYF. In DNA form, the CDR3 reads TGTGCCAGCAGTTCCGCGGGACAGGGACAAGAGACCCAGTACTTC.

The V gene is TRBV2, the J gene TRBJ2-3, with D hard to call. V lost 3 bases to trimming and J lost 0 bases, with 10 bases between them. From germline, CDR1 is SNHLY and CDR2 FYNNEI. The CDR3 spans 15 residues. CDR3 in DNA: TGTGCCAGCAGTGATAAGAAGCCTAGCACAGATACGCAGTATTTT. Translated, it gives CASSDKKPSTDTQYF.